These 10 T cell receptor beta chains came from one sample sequenced in a study of blood T cell repertoires in COVID-19 (dated by TCRdb to the early 2020s). Receptor libraries were prepared by the immunoSEQ multiplex PCR assay. The immuneACCESS repertoire file appears here via TCRdb, limited to in-frame rearrangements. These files lack a portion of the clones; in checked studies, under half of the deficit traces to unresolved V genes, and the cause of the others is not known. This sample lists fewer than 250,000 clones; about four fifths were detected once. The leading ten clones occupy around 6.9% of the sample. The sequenced sample was peripheral blood. The receptors were gathered from a man in his 60s with acute or convalescent COVID-19.

The rearrangement joins TRBV7-8 to TRBJ2-7; 12 bases line up with TRBD2. CDR1 and CDR2 (germline): SGHVS, FQNEAQ. Trimming took 1 base from V and 4 from J; bases not matched to a gene: 8. There are 17 residues in the CDR3. The CDR3 bases are TGTGCCAGCAGCTTAGTCTTGGCTAGCGGGAGGGCTTACGAGCAGTACTTC. Protein sequence: CASSLVLASGRAYEQYF.

V and J are TRBV10-1 and TRBJ2-5; 11 bases are a match to TRBD1. J was trimmed by 5 bases and V by 1 base; bases with no gene match: 12. Germline CDR1 reads WNHNN; CDR2 reads SYGVQD (reference sequence). This CDR3 is 18 amino acids long. The CDR3 DNA reads as TGCGCCAGCAGTGAGTTATCCTCGGACAGGGGGCGTCGGGAGACCCAGTACTTC. This sequence encodes CASSELSSDRGRRETQYF.

The chain combines TRBV6-6 with TRBJ2-6, with D tentatively TRBD1 (6 bases). CDR1 is MNHNY, CDR2 SVGAGI, per germline (reference sequence). V gave up 0 bases and J gave up 2 bases, with 8 bases separating them. The CDR3 consists of 16 residues. CDR3 in DNA: TGTGCCAGCAGTTACTCGCAGGGGACTGGGGCCAACGTCCTGACTTTC. It encodes CASSYSQGTGANVLTF.

The chain is built from TRBV5-6 and TRBJ1-5, with 9 bases fitting TRBD1. Germline-derived CDR1 and CDR2 are SGHDT and YYEEEE. With V trimmed by 3 bases and J by 4 bases, 11 bases remained unmatched. The CDR3 consists of 17 residues. CDR3 in amino acids: CASSSLRTGAGNQPQHF. DNA for the CDR3: TGTGCCAGCAGCTCTTTACGGACAGGGGCAGGGAATCAGCCCCAGCATTTT. Full variable domain (missing parts from reference TRBV5-6 and TRBJ1-5): DAGVTQSPTHLIKTRGQQVTLRCSPKSGHDTVSWYQQALGQGPQFIFQYYEEEERQRGNFPDRFSGHQFPNYSSELNVNALLLGDSALYLCASSSLRTGAGNQPQHFGDGTRLSIL.

The chain joins TRBV6-5 to TRBJ2-4; D is ambiguous. The CDR3 loop spans 14 amino acids. CDR1 and CDR2 (germline): MNHEY, SVGAGI. V lost 8 bases and J lost 2, with 13 bases in between. This chain's CDR3 is CASGPMYPKNIQYF. DNA for the CDR3: TGTGCCAGCGGCCCCATGTACCCCAAAAACATTCAGTACTTC.

The V call is TRBV2, the J call TRBJ2-7; 7 nucleotides align to TRBD1. The CDR3 is 12 residues long. CDR1 and CDR2 (germline): SNHLY, FYNNEI. V shed 7 bases, J shed 7 bases, and the junction held 7 bases outside the gene matches. The DNA for the CDR3 is TGTGCCAGCAAACAGGGGACCTCTGAGCAGTACTTC. This sequence encodes CASKQGTSEQYF. The variable domain in full, with the rest retrieved from reference TRBV2 and TRBJ2-7, is EPEVTQTPSHQVTQMGQEVILRCVPISNHLYFYWYRQILGQKVEFLVSFYNNEISEKSEIFDDQFSVERPDGSNFTLKIRSTKLEDSAMYFCASKQGTSEQYFGPGTRLTVT.

This chain uses TRBV7-2 with TRBJ1-2; 7 nucleotides match TRBD1. V was clipped by 6 bases and J by 4 bases; unmatched bases: 14. CDR3 length equals 16 residues. The germline CDR1 and CDR2 sequences are SGHTA and FQGNSA. The DNA for the CDR3 is TGTGCCAGCAGTCTAGGACAGGTCCTAGGGGGCTATGGCTACACCTTC. This translates into CASSLGQVLGGYGYTF.

J is TRBJ2-3 and V is TRBV5-1; TRBD2 matches at 12 bases. The CDR3 is made up of 15 amino acids. The V and J ends lost 4 bases and 4 bases, in that order; junction bases with no gene match: 4. Germline CDR1 and CDR2: SGHRS and YFSETQ. For the CDR3, the DNA is TGCGCCAGCAGCCGGACTAGCGGGAAGGCAGATACGCAGTATTTT. It is translated as CASSRTSGKADTQYF.

The chain uses TRBV30 and TRBJ1-4; D gene ambiguous. The CDR3 is 13 amino acids. V gave up 1 base and J gave up 6 bases, with 9 bases separating them. Germline values: CDR1 GTSNPN, CDR2 SVGIG (reference sequence). For the CDR3, the DNA is TGTGCCTGGAGTGCAGGTTCATATGAAAAACTGTTTTTT. This translates into CAWSAGSYEKLFF. The whole variable domain, remainder taken from reference TRBV30 and TRBJ1-4, is SQTIHQWPATLVQPVGSPLSLECTVEGTSNPNLYWYRQAAGRGLQLLFYSVGIGQISSEVPQNLSASRPQDRQFILSSKKLLLSDSGFYLCAWSAGSYEKLFFGSGTQLSVL.

In its sample, this clone was seen a few times. The chain carries TRBV10-3 and TRBJ2-1; 8 bases align to TRBD2. J lost 6 bases, V lost 3 bases, and 1 base had no gene match. This CDR3 is 13 amino acids long. In germline, CDR1 is ENHRY, CDR2 SYGVKD. CDR3 bases: TGTGCCATCAGTGAAGGACTAGCCAATGAGCAGTTCTTC. It codes for CAISEGLANEQFF.